A single sample gave rise to the 3 T cell receptor beta chains below, sequenced in a study of T cells in Graves' hyperthyroidism and ophthalmopathy. TCR beta CDR3 sequences were amplified from RNA transcripts. First-round RT-PCR of the TCR CDR3 relied on the HTBI primer set. MiXCR was run by TCRdb on the multiplex PCR reads, yielding one entry per CDR3 protein. The table has nearly 600,000 distinct CDR3 sequences, roughly 14% seen once. The material sequenced was blood. All receptors come from a woman in her twenties or thirties with Graves' hyperthyroidism that later progressed to Graves' ophthalmopathy.

V and J are TRBV20-1 and TRBJ2-1; a possible D gene is TRBD2 (5 bases). Germline-derived CDR1 and CDR2 are DFQATT and SNEGSKA (reference sequence). V was pared by 7 bases and J by 1 base, with 14 bases between. The CDR3 covers 14 residues. The CDR3 is CSGQGADSYNEQFF. The CDR3 bases are TGCAGTGGTCAAGGAGCGGATTCCTACAATGAGCAGTTCTTC.

This clonotype came up many times. V usage is TRBV20-1 and J usage is TRBJ1-6; no definite D call. This CDR3 region has 13 residues. Trimming stripped 5 bases from V and 5 bases from J, with 10 bases between. CDR1 DFQATT and CDR2 SNEGSKA come from the germline V gene (reference sequence). As DNA, the CDR3 is TGCAGTGCTGGGCAGTTAAATAATTCACCCCTCCACTTT. It encodes CSAGQLNNSPLHF.

Details on this clonotype: Possible read error: a much larger clone is one base away. This chain joins TRBV30 and TRBJ1-5; D is ambiguous. CDR1 is GTSNPN and CDR2 is SVGIG in the germline V gene (reference sequence). V lost 2 bases and J 6 bases, leaving 11 bases between the germline ends. This CDR3 spans 13 amino acids. CDR3 in amino acids: CAWSSQAGQPQHF. In DNA, the CDR3 is TGTGCCTGGAGTAGCCAGGCGGGTCAGCCCCAGCATTTT.